The entry below describes one T cell receptor beta chain. Its specific antigen is unknown. No base quality values were provided; no much bigger clone lies one nucleotide off. The record originates from a study of regulatory T cells in long-lasting Graves disease (dated by TCRdb to 2020 to 2022). For context, the study as a whole: Antithyroid drugs had been taken for less than 3 months by newly diagnosed Graves' disease patients. The study was conducted in China and was registered as a clinical trial. TCR sequencing covered some 13 persistent and approximately 20 newly diagnosed Graves' disease patients, 33 samples in total. Patients with persistent Graves' disease were compared with patients with newly diagnosed Graves' disease using TCR sequencing and RNA sequencing of peripheral blood.

CDR1 MDHEN and CDR2 SYDVKM are derived from the germline V gene. Trimming takes 2 bases off V and 8 bases off J; junction bases not matched to a gene: 4. From cysteine to phenylalanine, the CDR3 is 15 amino acids long. Just the 45-base CDR3 DNA is kept, in frame starting at base 1. Study-wide findings and limitations: Compared with newly diagnosed patients, patients with persistent Graves' disease had lower TCR Shannon entropy and fewer highly expanded clones, which suggests clonal expansion. Sequencing and analysis were limited to the TCR beta chain. Only peripheral blood was studied, because thyroid tissue, the primary lesion, was inaccessible. The authors noted that the small sample size was a limitation that may lower accuracy. Persistent patients shared more public clonotypes among themselves (around 2,500) than newly diagnosed patients did (about 970). Preferential use of TRBV28, TRBJ1-2 and TRBJ2-5 was observed in persistent disease, whereas TRBV20-1 and TRBJ2-1 were favored in newly diagnosed disease.

The sample's time point label, decoded: newly diagnosed GD, antithyroid drugs for less than 3 months. RNA was extracted from PBMCs in TRIzol for both TCR sequencing and RNA sequencing. The diagnosis of Graves' disease followed American Thyroid Association guidelines. Recruitment of patients was carried out at an endocrinology department in Xi'an, China. From each patient, about 8.9 milliliters of peripheral blood was collected into an EDTA anticoagulant tube. Ficoll Paque Plus density gradient separation was used to isolate PBMCs, and no further T cell sorting was done. RNA quality was checked with an Agilent 2100 Bioanalyzer and agarose gel, and concentration with a NanoDrop 2000. The library was produced with multiplex PCR. For sequencing, an Illumina HiSeq 4000 was employed. CDR3 regions were amplified by Arm-PCR with iRepertoire HTBI primers to construct TCR beta libraries. PCR products were gel purified before sequencing. The paper's processing steps were these. Gene usage analysis of CDR3 amino acid clonotypes used the 62 TRBV and 14 to 15 TRBJ segments found across samples. COPE and FqMerger were used to merge the filtered high-quality paired reads into contigs. BLAST was used to align contigs to IMGT TRBV, TRBD and TRBJ reference genes, and CDR3 was defined according to IMGT. Highly expanded clones were defined as clonotypes with a frequency above 0.1%. Shannon entropy was used to measure repertoire diversity, and the Gini coefficient was used to measure V-J evenness. Clonotypes shared by more than one individual were considered public. Clones were called with MiXCR by TCRdb after fastp trimmed the public reads at Q25, and only in-frame beta chains were retained. Rows with one shared CDR3 protein collapse into an entry with the most common genes and DNA. TCRdb, not the authors, supplied the V and J calls. The sample records 550,000 or so distinct CDR3 sequences, 12% of which are singletons. The biggest ten clones account for almost 9% of the sample.

The same data also contributed to another study, on T cells in Graves' hyperthyroidism and ophthalmopathy. From the second report: Stable Graves' hyperthyroidism was defined as no progression to ophthalmopathy during 18 months of follow-up. Hyperthyroidism patients were aged 18 to 65 years and newly diagnosed, with disease duration of less than 2 months. Patients with uncontrolled infections, other autoimmune diseases, pregnancy or lactation were excluded. Diagnoses relied on clinical symptoms, serum thyroxine and TRAb, thyroid ultrasound and orbital computed tomography. For the first round of RT-PCR on the TCR CDR3, the HTBI primer set was used together with the Qiagen OneStep RT-PCR kit. Most expanded thyroid clonotypes (frequency above 0.001) were also detected in blood, a finding suggesting that blood repertoires may reflect thyroid immune responses. A 13 V-J signature model separated ophthalmopathy from stable hyperthyroidism, with over 85% sensitivity and about 81% specificity in cross-validation and 80%/75% in testing. In validation, the model predicted progression to ophthalmopathy a median of approximately 6.3 months before onset, with around 70% sensitivity and almost 75% specificity. TCR V-J signatures able to tell the groups apart were searched for in a discovery cohort of 95 to 100 patients, of whom around 42 had Graves' ophthalmopathy and roughly 59 had stable Graves' hyperthyroidism. Prospective prediction of ophthalmopathy was tested in an independent validation cohort of 18 hyperthyroidism patients and some 17 patients who later progressed to ophthalmopathy. The 95 to 100 discovery patients were randomly split 7:3 into training and test sets. The study also compared thyroid tissue and blood T-cell repertoires from 5 to 7 Graves' hyperthyroidism patients. Following sampling, methimazole starting at 30 mg daily was given to hyperthyroidism patients, and high-dose intravenous methylprednisolone was given to ophthalmopathy patients. Libraries were constructed in a second round of multiplex PCR, after which size selection and purification were carried out. Sequencing of the libraries was done on an Illumina HiSeq2000 using paired-end 100 bp reads. SOAPnuke was used to process the raw data, removing reads that contained adapters or uncalled bases, had a mean Phred below 15, or lacked an exact match to the constant primer or identifier. High-quality paired reads were merged with COPE v1.2.5, and unique nucleotide sequences were defined as clonotypes. Clonotypes were aligned to IMGT TRBV, TRBD and TRBJ reference segments using MiTCR v1.1. Only V-J combinations with frequency above 0.0001, covering 99% to 99.2% of repertoires, were analysed. The TCS score was defined as F50 (clonal expansion) divided by E x V (chaos), with BLOSUM62-based TCRdist calculated between CDR3 peptides within each V-J. Welch's t-statistics and random forest reduced roughly 500 V-J features to some 14, which were used in a naive Bayes classifier (R e1071). No statistical method was used to fix the sample size in advance, and group allocation was not hidden from the investigators. TCR Vbeta CDR3 sequencing of approximately 140 peripheral blood samples (approximately 44 ophthalmopathy, 75 hyperthyroidism and roughly 17 progressor patients) is reported in the paper.

The sample was peripheral blood mononuclear cells (PBMCs), taken at new diagnosis, from a patient treated with antithyroid drugs. The chain joins TRBV28 to TRBJ1-6, with 9 bases in between that match TRBD1. This TCR derives from a woman aged 25-40 years with Graves disease. Donor details come from another sample of the same person, matched by shared clones. The nucleotides read TGTGCCAGCAGTTTACACGGACAGGGGTATTCACCCCTCCACTTT. It encodes CASSLHGQGYSPLHF.